The 21 T cell receptor beta chains presented below share a single source sample, sequenced in a study of shared clonotypes between healthy human individuals. Method: immunoSEQ multiplex PCR; TCRdb's copy keeps in-frame clones and lacks some. Here the sample spans about 1.5 million clones, roughly 97% being singletons. Sequenced material: naive CD4+ T cells sorted from blood. This sample's subset: CD45RA+ positively selected. The receptor set was obtained from a man in his thirties or forties in good health.

V gene TRBV28 combines with J gene TRBJ2-3; 7 bases line up with TRBD2. Germline V CDR1 and CDR2: MDHEN, SYDVKM. The CDR3 loop spans 15 amino acids. With V trimmed by 4 bases and J by 4 bases, 8 bases remained unmatched. The CDR3 protein is CASSSQGLRSDTQYF. The DNA for the CDR3 is TGTGCCAGCAGTTCCCAGGGACTAAGGTCAGATACGCAGTATTTT. The complete variable domain, with remaining parts taken from reference TRBV28 and TRBJ2-3, reads DVKVTQSSRYLVKRTGEKVFLECVQDMDHENMFWYRQDPGLGLRLIYFSYDVKMKEKGDIPEGYSVSREKKERFSLILESASTNQTSMYLCASSSQGLRSDTQYFGPGTRLTVL.

The genes are TRBV4-3 and TRBJ2-7, with D hard to call. Germline-derived CDR1 and CDR2 are LGHNA and YSLEER. This CDR3 is built from 14 residues. V was trimmed by 0 bases and J by 0 bases, leaving 6 bases between them. This CDR3 is CASSQDLSSYEQYF. The CDR3 bases are TGCGCCAGCAGCCAAGATTTGAGCTCCTACGAGCAGTACTTC.

The V gene is TRBV4-3, the J gene TRBJ1-2; D ambiguous. Trimming removed 0 bases from V and 0 bases from J, with 5 bases in between. Germline V lookup: CDR1 LGHNA, CDR2 YSLEER. There are 14 residues in the CDR3. CDR3 DNA: TGCGCCAGCAGCCAAGATTCAGCTAACTATGGCTACACCTTC. Its protein product is CASSQDSANYGYTF.

This chain joins TRBV13 and TRBJ1-1; D unclear. Germline values: CDR1 PRHDT, CDR2 FYEKMQ (reference sequence). Trimming removed 4 bases at V and 10 bases at J, with 10 bases between. The CDR3 is 11 amino acids. CDR3: CASSSLGRAFF. The CDR3 coding sequence is TGTGCCAGCAGCTCCCTCGGGAGAGCTTTCTTT.

The V gene is TRBV28, the J gene TRBJ2-1, with D tentatively TRBD2 (5 bases). Germline loops: CDR1 MDHEN, CDR2 SYDVKM. The germline V and J ends were trimmed by 0 bases and 8 bases, with 11 bases remaining between them. There are 14 residues in the CDR3. The chain's CDR3 is CASSLWPAGHEQFF. DNA of the CDR3: TGTGCCAGCAGTTTATGGCCTGCGGGTCATGAGCAGTTCTTC.

With regard to this clone: Different DNA sequences within this sample yield the same CDR3. The rearrangement links TRBV28 to TRBJ2-7; D remains ambiguous. CDR3 length: 12 amino acids. Trimming removed 2 bases from V and 5 bases from J, with 7 bases in between. Germline V gene sequence: CDR1 MDHEN, CDR2 SYDVKM. Here the CDR3 reads CASSLLADEQYF. CDR3 bases: TGTGCCAGCAGTTTACTCGCCGACGAGCAGTACTTC. Supplemented by reference TRBV28 and TRBJ2-7, the full variable domain reads DVKVTQSSRYLVKRTGEKVFLECVQDMDHENMFWYRQDPGLGLRLIYFSYDVKMKEKGDIPEGYSVSREKKERFSLILESASTNQTSMYLCASSLLADEQYFGPGTRLTVT.

This chain connects TRBV7-6 to TRBJ2-7; possible D gene TRBD2, 5 bases. Germline CDR1 is SGHVS and CDR2 is FNYEAQ. Trimming took 3 bases from V and 3 from J, leaving 9 bases between them. There are 13 residues in the CDR3. This CDR3 is CASSLEVNYEQYF. In nucleotides, the CDR3 is TGTGCCAGCAGCTTGGAGGTTAACTACGAGCAGTACTTC.

The chain employs TRBV2 and TRBJ1-3; D uncertain. Trimming shortened V by 6 bases and J by 1 base, and 7 bases separated the two germline ends. Germline V CDR1 and CDR2: SNHLY, FYNNEI. This CDR3 comprises 13 residues. The CDR3 region is CASRTRSGNTIYF. The CDR3 DNA reads TGTGCCAGCAGAACCCGGTCTGGAAACACCATATATTTT.

The V and J genes are TRBV6-1 and TRBJ1-5; 7 positions agree with TRBD1. Germline V gives CDR1 MNHNS, CDR2 SASEGT. With V trimmed by 2 bases and J by 5 bases, 6 bases remained unmatched. The CDR3 runs 15 residues. CDR3 DNA sequence: TGTGCCAGCAGTGAACCGGACAGGAATTATCAGCCCCAGCATTTT. It is translated as CASSEPDRNYQPQHF.

The rearrangement links TRBV6-5 to TRBJ2-7; 7 positions match TRBD1. Germline CDR1 reads MNHEY; CDR2 reads SVGAGI. The CDR3 runs to 12 residues. J was trimmed by 12 bases and V by 2 bases; bases with no gene match: 7. The CDR3 sequence: CASSYVGQDPYF. CDR3 DNA sequence: TGTGCCAGCAGTTACGTAGGACAGGATCCGTACTTC.

For the CDR3, the DNA is TGTGCCAGCAGCCCTTACAGGGTACGGAGCACTGAAGCTTTCTTT. It encodes CASSPYRVRSTEAFF. The V gene is TRBV28, the J gene TRBJ1-1, with D possibly being TRBD1 (6 bases). The V end lost 6 bases, the J end lost 4 bases, and 18 bases lay between the germline ends. The germline gives CDR1 MDHEN, CDR2 SYDVKM. CDR3 size: 15 residues.

The V call is TRBV19, the J call TRBJ2-2; D not certain. This CDR3 region has 14 residues. Germline V gene sequence: CDR1 LNHDA, CDR2 SQIVND (reference sequence). Trimming stripped 4 bases from V and 6 bases from J, with 12 bases between. This CDR3 is CASSTGRWAGELFF. The DNA of the CDR3 is TGTGCCAGTAGTACAGGACGATGGGCCGGGGAGCTGTTTTTT.

The chain carries TRBV27 and TRBJ2-1; 9 bases line up with TRBD1. Germline assignment: CDR1 MNHEY and CDR2 SMNVEV (reference sequence). CDR3 length equals 14 residues. V lost 6 bases to trimming and J lost 7 bases; unmatched junction nucleotides: 7. The CDR3 sequence is CASRQTGGRNEQFF. The CDR3 nucleotides read TGTGCCAGCAGGCAGACAGGGGGGAGGAATGAGCAGTTCTTC.

The chain joins TRBV7-9 to TRBJ2-7, with D uncertain. In germline, CDR1 is SEHNR, CDR2 FQNEAQ (reference sequence). This CDR3 has 10 amino acids. V gave up 5 bases and J gave up 3 bases, with 2 bases separating them. DNA of the CDR3: TGTGCCAGCAGCGTCTACGAGCAGTACTTC. Its protein product is CASSVYEQYF.

V gene TRBV19 combines with J gene TRBJ2-6; D unclear. Germline V gene lookup returns CDR1 LNHDA and CDR2 SQIVND (reference sequence). Trimming took off 4 bases at V and 0 bases at J, with 10 bases between the two ends. The CDR3 runs to 16 residues. The CDR3 sequence: CASSSRHASGANVLTF. The CDR3 nucleotides read TGTGCCAGTAGTAGCAGGCATGCCTCTGGGGCCAACGTCCTGACTTTC.

The genes are TRBV4-3 and TRBJ2-1; the D is unclear. Trimming took 6 bases from V and 6 from J, leaving 6 bases between them. CDR3 length: 11 amino acids. Germline assignment: CDR1 LGHNA and CDR2 YSLEER. The CDR3 spells CASRGGNEQFF. The CDR3 nucleotides are TGCGCCAGCAGGGGCGGCAATGAGCAGTTCTTC.

V gene TRBV30 combines with J gene TRBJ2-7, with 9 bases aligning to TRBD2. Germline CDR1 reads GTSNPN; CDR2 reads SVGIG (reference sequence). Unmatched junction bases numbered 9, after V lost 3 bases and J lost 0 bases. CDR3 length equals 16 residues. DNA for the CDR3: TGTGCCTGGAGCGCCCCGACTAGCGGAAGCTCCTACGAGCAGTACTTC. It specifies CAWSAPTSGSSYEQYF.

Of note for this clone: The identical CDR3 is also encoded by other nucleotide sequences in the sample. This chain uses TRBV5-1 with TRBJ2-3, with unresolved D. This CDR3 comprises 12 residues. CDR1 and CDR2 (germline): SGHRS, YFSETQ. Trimming took 5 bases from V and 1 from J, leaving 5 bases between them. The CDR3 DNA sequence: TGCGCCAGCAGGGTAGGCACAGATACGCAGTATTTT. Encoded protein: CASRVGTDTQYF.

The CDR3 nucleotides read TGTGCCAGCAGCTTGGTAGGTAGCGGGTCCTACGAGCAGTACTTC. Translation: CASSLVGSGSYEQYF. The chain joins TRBV5-8 to TRBJ2-7; TRBD2 aligns across 7 bases. Trimming removed 0 bases from V and 1 base from J; junction bases left unmatched: 4. The CDR3 runs 15 residues. Germline-derived CDR1 and CDR2 are SGHTS and YDEGEE.

The V call is TRBV14, the J call TRBJ2-5, with TRBD2 as a possible D gene (5 bases). Between the trimmed V and J ends, which lost 4 bases and 5 bases, there was a span of 14 bases. The CDR3 extends over 14 amino acids. Germline CDR1 and CDR2: SGHDN and FVKESK. CDR3 protein: CASSPRFGKETQYF. The CDR3 nucleotides are TGTGCCAGCAGCCCTCGGTTCGGGAAGGAGACCCAGTACTTC.

The rearrangement joins TRBV9 to TRBJ2-7; D ambiguous. The CDR3 consists of 14 residues. Germline-derived CDR1 and CDR2 are SGDLS and YYNGEE. V was shortened by 0 bases and J by 1 base, with 8 bases between the two germline ends. DNA for the CDR3: TGTGCCAGCAGCGTAGGCGTCGGATCCTACGAGCAGTACTTC. This gives the protein CASSVGVGSYEQYF. Looking up the rest from reference TRBV9 and TRBJ2-7 gives the full variable domain: DSGVTQTPKHLITATGQRVTLRCSPRSGDLSVYWYQQSLDQGLQFLIQYYNGEERAKGNILERFSAQQFPDLHSELNLSSLELGDSALYFCASSVGVGSYEQYFGPGTRLTVT.